The clone carrying this TCR beta chain turned up a few times. TCRdb redid the calling of the 5' RACE reads with MiXCR, one entry per CDR3 protein. The data contain about 64,000 distinct CDR3 sequences, 20% to 25% of them singletons. V was clipped by 5 bases and J by 5 bases; unmatched bases: 5. CDR3 size: 13 residues. CDR1 SEHNR and CDR2 FQNEAQ come from the germline V gene (reference sequence). This record belongs to a study of early T cells in non-severe SARS-CoV-2 infection. The receptor was isolated from an adult who was a healthcare worker with PCR-confirmed SARS-CoV-2 infection or an uninfected control (not recorded which). The chain is built from TRBV7-9 and TRBJ2-5; 7 bases are shared with TRBD1. This material consisted of whole blood, taken at baseline. The chain's CDR3 is CASSQQTGETQYF. The CDR3 nucleotides are TGTGCCAGCAGCCAGCAGACAGGGGAGACCCAGTACTTC.